This T cell receptor (beta chain) was sequenced during a study of OX40 agonist ivuxolimab in advanced cancers. Regarding the study in general: Ivuxolimab was a fully human IgG2 agonistic monoclonal antibody targeting the costimulatory receptor OX40 (CD134). Partial responses occurred in three dose-escalation patients: two with cutaneous melanoma and one with hepatocellular carcinoma. Peripheral TCRbeta sequencing was intended to test whether TCR sequence diversity was altered and clonal T-cell expansion was caused by ivuxolimab. A male proportion of 75% to 85% and a mean age of approximately 61 years, ranging from roughly 23 to 85, were recorded for the dose-escalation cohort. Of the roughly 53 patients in dose escalation, about 20 had hepatocellular carcinoma, roughly 15 had melanoma, 9 had renal cell carcinoma and 9 had head and neck cancer. The paper describes the monotherapy dose-escalation part (N of about 52 patients) of the phase I trial of ivuxolimab. Patients were allowed to have had prior anti-PD-1, anti-PD-L1 or anti-CTLA-4 therapy, and 30% to 40% of the dose-escalation patients had previously received checkpoint inhibitors. Intravenous ivuxolimab was administered to patients every 2 weeks at six dose levels: 0.01, 0.1, 0.3, 1.5, 3 and 10 mg/kg.

Regarding this clone: There is no known antigen for this receptor. Base qualities are not recorded, but no much larger clone differs from it by a single base.

Genomic DNA was isolated from the sorted cells so that the TCRbeta CDR3 region could be sequenced. The immunoSEQ Assay was used for sequencing of TCRbeta CDR3 regions. The table was pulled from immuneACCESS by TCRdb, which kept in-frame rearrangements only. Such tables lose some clones; where checked, under half of the loss comes from unresolved V genes, and the rest has no known cause. The sample table records under 75,000 clones; around 90% of these occur just once. The ten largest clones capture roughly 15% of the sample. Study-wide conclusions, independent of this receptor: Low levels of normalized T-cell clonal expansion were also seen in some patients who did not respond. In the 0.1-3.0 mg/kg groups, partial responders had among the lowest normalized peripheral clonal expansion, particularly in CD8+ T cells. After ivuxolimab, more expanded clones were found on average in CD8+ T cells than in CD4+ T cells. The antigen specificity of the peripheral T cells that underwent clonal expansion was not determined. At doses of 0.1 to 3.0 mg/kg, clonal expansion of both CD4+ and CD8+ T cells in blood was seen between baseline and week 6.

For this chain, trimming is 3 bases at the V end and 2 bases at the J end, and the number of junction bases without a gene match is 7. The germline V gene sets CDR1 to SGDLS and CDR2 to YYNGEE. Including cysteine and phenylalanine, the CDR3 has 15 amino acids. This entry keeps only the CDR3 DNA: 45 bases, framed from base 1. The trial excluded patients who had a history of autoimmune disease or were on systemic immunosuppression. In every dose cohort, peripheral blood was drawn for TCR sequencing at baseline, cycle 4 day 1, and cycle 7 day 1. Samples came from an open-label, multicenter, first-in-human phase I dose-escalation trial of ivuxolimab. Adults with locally advanced or metastatic melanoma, renal cell, hepatocellular, or head and neck squamous cell carcinoma were enrolled in the trial. Before TCR sequencing, CD4+ and CD8+ T cells were separately sorted from peripheral blood.

This receptor was taken from an adult with an advanced solid tumor such as melanoma, head and neck, liver or kidney cancer. The starting material was CD4+ or CD8+ T cells sorted from blood, obtained in a trial of the OX40 agonist ivuxolimab. The rearrangement joined TRBV9 to TRBJ2-7; 8 junctional bases match TRBD2. The CDR3 protein is CASSASPGLAYEQYF. At the DNA level, the sequence is TGTGCCAGCAGCGCGTCACCGGGACTAGCCTACGAGCAGTACTTC.